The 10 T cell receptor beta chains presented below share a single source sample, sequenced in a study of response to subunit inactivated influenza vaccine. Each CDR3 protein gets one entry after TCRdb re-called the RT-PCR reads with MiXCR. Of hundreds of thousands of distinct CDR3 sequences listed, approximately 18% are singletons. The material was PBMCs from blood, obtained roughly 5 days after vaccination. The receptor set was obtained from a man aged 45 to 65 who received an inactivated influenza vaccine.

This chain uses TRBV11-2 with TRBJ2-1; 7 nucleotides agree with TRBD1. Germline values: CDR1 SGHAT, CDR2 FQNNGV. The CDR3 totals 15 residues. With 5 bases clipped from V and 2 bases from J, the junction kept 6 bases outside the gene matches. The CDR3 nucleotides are TGTGCCAGCAGCCCCGAGACAGGGCCCTACAATGAGCAGTTCTTC. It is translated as CASSPETGPYNEQFF.

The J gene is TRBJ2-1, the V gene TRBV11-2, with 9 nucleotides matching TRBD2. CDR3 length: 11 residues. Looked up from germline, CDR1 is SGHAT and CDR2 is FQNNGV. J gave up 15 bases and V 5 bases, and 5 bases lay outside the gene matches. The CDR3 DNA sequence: TGTGCCAGCAGCCCTGGGACTAGCCCGTTCTTC. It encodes CASSPGTSPFF.

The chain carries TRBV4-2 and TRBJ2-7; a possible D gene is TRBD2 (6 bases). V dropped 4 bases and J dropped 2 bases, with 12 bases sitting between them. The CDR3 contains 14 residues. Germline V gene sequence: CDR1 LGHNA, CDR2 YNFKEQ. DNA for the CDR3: TGTGCCAGCAGCCGGGGGGAATTCCCCTACGAGCAGTACTTC. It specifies CASSRGEFPYEQYF.

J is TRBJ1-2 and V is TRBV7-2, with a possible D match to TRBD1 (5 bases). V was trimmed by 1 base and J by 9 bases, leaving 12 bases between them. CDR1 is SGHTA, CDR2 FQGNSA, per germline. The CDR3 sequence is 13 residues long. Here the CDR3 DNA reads TGTGCCAGCAGCTTAGGTCAGGCGGGACGCTACACCTTC. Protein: CASSLGQAGRYTF.

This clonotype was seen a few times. The DNA of the CDR3 is TGTGCCAGCAGCCAACAGGGGGAGACCCAGTACTTC. Amino acid sequence: CASSQQGETQYF. The rearrangement joins TRBV4-2 to TRBJ2-5; D possibly corresponds to TRBD1 (6 bases). V gave up 2 bases and J gave up 5 bases, with 6 bases separating them. The germline CDR1 and CDR2 sequences are LGHNA and YNFKEQ. This CDR3 contains 12 residues.

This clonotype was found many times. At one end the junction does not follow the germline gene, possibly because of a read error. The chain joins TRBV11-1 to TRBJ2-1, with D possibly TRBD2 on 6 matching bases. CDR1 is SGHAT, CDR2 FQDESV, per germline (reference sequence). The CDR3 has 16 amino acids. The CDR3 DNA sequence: TGTGCCAGCAGTTTAGGCCGGGGGACGGGTCGCAATGAGCAGTTCTTC. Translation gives CASSLGRGTGRNEQFF.

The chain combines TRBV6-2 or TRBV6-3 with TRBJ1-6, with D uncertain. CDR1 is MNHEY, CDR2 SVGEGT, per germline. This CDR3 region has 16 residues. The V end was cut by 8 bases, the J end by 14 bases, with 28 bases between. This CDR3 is CASGLPHPGATFTLHF. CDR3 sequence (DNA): TGTGCCAGCGGATTACCTCATCCGGGCGCTACGTTCACCCTCCACTTT.

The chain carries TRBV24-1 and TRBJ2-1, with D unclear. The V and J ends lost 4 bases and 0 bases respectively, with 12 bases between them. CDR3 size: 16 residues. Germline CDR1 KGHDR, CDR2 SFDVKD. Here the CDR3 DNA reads TGTGCCACCAGTGAGTCCAGACGGAGCTCCTACAATGAGCAGTTCTTC. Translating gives CATSESRRSSYNEQFF.

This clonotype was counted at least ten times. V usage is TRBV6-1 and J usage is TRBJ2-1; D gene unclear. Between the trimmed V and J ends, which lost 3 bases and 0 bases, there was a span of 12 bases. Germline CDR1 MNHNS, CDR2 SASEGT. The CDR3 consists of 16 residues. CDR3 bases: TGTGCCAGCAGTGACCACCGTAGTTACTCCTACAATGAGCAGTTCTTC. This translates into CASSDHRSYSYNEQFF.

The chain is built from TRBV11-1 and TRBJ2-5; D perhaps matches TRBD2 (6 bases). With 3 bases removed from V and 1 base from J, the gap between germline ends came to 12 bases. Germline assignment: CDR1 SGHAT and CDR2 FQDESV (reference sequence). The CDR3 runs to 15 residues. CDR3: CASSLAAGRQETQYF. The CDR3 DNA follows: TGTGCCAGCAGCTTGGCAGCGGGCCGCCAAGAGACCCAGTACTTC.